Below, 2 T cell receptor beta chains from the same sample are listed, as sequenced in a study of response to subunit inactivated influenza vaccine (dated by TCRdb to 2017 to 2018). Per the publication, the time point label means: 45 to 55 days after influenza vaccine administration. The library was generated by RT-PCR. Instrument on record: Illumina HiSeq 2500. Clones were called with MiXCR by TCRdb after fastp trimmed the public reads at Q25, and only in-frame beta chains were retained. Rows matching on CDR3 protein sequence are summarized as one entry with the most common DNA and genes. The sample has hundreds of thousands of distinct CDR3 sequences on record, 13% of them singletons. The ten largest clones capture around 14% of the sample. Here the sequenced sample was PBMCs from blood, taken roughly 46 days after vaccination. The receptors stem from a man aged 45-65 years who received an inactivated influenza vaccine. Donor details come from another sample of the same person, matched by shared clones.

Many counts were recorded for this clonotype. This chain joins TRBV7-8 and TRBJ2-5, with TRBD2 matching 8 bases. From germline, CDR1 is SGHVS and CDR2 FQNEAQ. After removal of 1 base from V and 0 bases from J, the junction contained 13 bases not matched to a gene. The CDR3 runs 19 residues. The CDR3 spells CASSLGRLAGVINQETQYF. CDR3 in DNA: TGTGCCAGCAGCTTAGGGAGGCTAGCGGGCGTTATCAACCAAGAGACCCAGTACTTC.

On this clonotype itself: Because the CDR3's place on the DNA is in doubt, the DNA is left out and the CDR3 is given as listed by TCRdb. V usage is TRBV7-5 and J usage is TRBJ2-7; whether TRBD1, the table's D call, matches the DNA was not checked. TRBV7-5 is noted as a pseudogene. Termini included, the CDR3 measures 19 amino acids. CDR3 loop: CISVPEAHSRDRESPEQYF.